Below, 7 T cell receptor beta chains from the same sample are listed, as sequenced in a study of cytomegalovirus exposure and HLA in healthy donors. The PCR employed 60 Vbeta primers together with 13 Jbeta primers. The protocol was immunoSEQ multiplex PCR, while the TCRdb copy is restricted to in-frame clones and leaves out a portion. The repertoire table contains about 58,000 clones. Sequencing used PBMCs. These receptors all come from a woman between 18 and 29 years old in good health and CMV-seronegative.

The CDR3: CASANQGGYEQYF. The CDR3 coding sequence is TGCGCCAGCGCGAACCAAGGGGGCTACGAGCAGTACTTC. V and J are TRBV5-1 and TRBJ2-7; possible D gene TRBD1, 6 bases. The germline CDR1 and CDR2 sequences are SGHRS and YFSETQ. The V end lost 7 bases, the J end lost 3 bases, and 14 bases lay between the germline ends. This CDR3 has 13 amino acids.

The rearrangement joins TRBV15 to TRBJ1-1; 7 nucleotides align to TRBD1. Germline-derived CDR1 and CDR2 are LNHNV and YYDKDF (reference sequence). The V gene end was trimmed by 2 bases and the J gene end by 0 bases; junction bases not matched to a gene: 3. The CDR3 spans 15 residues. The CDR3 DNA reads TGTGCCACCAGCAGACCCGGGACAGTGAACACTGAAGCTTTCTTT. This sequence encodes CATSRPGTVNTEAFF.

CDR3 loop: CASSLSTRVNYGYTF. Written as DNA, the CDR3 is TGTGCCAGCAGCTTATCCACGAGAGTTAATTATGGCTACACCTTC. The chain joins TRBV7-9 to TRBJ1-2; no clear D gene. CDR3 size: 15 residues. The V end lost 2 bases, the J end lost 5 bases, and 15 bases lay between the germline ends. In germline, CDR1 is SEHNR, CDR2 FQNEAQ (reference sequence). Full variable domain (rest looked up from reference TRBV7-9 and TRBJ1-2): DTGVSQNPRHKITKRGQNVTFRCDPISEHNRLYWYRQTLGQGPEFLTYFQNEAQLEKSRLLSDRFSAERPKGSFSTLEIQRTEQGDSAMYLCASSLSTRVNYGYTFGSGTRLTVV.

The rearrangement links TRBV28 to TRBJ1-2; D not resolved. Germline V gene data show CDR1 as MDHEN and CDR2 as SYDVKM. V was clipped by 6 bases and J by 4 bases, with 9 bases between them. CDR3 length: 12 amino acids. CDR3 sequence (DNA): TGTGCCAGCAGGGAGACCGCCTATGGCTACACCTTC. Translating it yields CASRETAYGYTF.

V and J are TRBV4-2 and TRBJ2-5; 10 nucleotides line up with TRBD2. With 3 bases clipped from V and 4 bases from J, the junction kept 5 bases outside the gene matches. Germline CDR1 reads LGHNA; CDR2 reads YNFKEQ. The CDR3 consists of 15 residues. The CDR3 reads CASSQGSGGAETQYF. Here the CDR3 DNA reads TGTGCCAGCAGCCAGGGAAGCGGGGGGGCAGAGACCCAGTACTTC.

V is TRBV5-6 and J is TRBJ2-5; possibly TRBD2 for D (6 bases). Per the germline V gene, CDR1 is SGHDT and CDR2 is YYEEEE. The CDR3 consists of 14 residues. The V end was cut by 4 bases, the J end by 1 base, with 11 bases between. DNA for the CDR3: TGTGCCAGCAGCGGTGGGACTCCCCAAGAGACCCAGTACTTC. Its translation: CASSGGTPQETQYF.

DNA for the CDR3: TGCGCCAGCAGCTTGGCCTTAAGCGGGGACCGCACCGGGGAGCTGTTTTTT. Its translation: CASSLALSGDRTGELFF. The chain is built from TRBV5-1 and TRBJ2-2; 7 positions agree with TRBD2. V was clipped by 0 bases and J by 4 bases; unmatched bases: 9. The germline gives CDR1 SGHRS, CDR2 YFSETQ. CDR3 size: 17 residues.